The rows below give T cell receptor beta chains drawn from one sample of a study of cytotoxic CD8 clonotypes in ibrutinib-treated CLL. TCRdb's table, derived via immunoSEQ multiplex PCR, lists solely in-frame clones and lacks some. Seen here are roughly 250,000 clones, 70% observed once, and the top ten hold 15% to 17%. The source material was PBMCs, sampled after 24 months of ibrutinib treatment. Receptor source: a human donor with chronic lymphocytic leukemia. The CDR3 runs from the conserved cysteine through the conserved F or W. Fields, in order: D gene, J gene, V gene, clone size, CDR3 DNA, CDR3 protein. The D gene is left open where the match is weak. The listing skips clone size in some rows; elsewhere it reads once, few, many or a size class.

d_gene: TRBD1
j_gene: TRBJ1-2
v_gene: TRBV14
abundance: .
CDR3nt: TGTGCCAGCAGCCAAGGTTTCGGGACAGGGCCCTATGGCTACACCTTC
CDR3aa: CASSQGFGTGPYGYTF

d_gene: TRBD2
j_gene: TRBJ2-1
v_gene: TRBV9
abundance: .
CDR3nt: TGTGCCAGCAGCGGGAGCGGGAGCTTGGACAATGAGCAGTTCTTC
CDR3aa: CASSGSGSLDNEQFF

d_gene: .
j_gene: TRBJ1-5
v_gene: TRBV19
abundance: few
CDR3nt: TGTGCCAGTGGTCTCGGGATTAATCAGCCCCAGCATTTT
CDR3aa: CASGLGINQPQHF

d_gene: TRBD1
j_gene: TRBJ1-1
v_gene: TRBV2
abundance: .
CDR3nt: TGTGCCAGCAGTATACAGGGGAAATACACTGAAGCTTTCTTT
CDR3aa: CASSIQGKYTEAFF

d_gene: TRBD1
j_gene: TRBJ1-4
v_gene: TRBV5-1
abundance: .
CDR3nt: TGCGCCAGCAGCAGGGGACAGGACGTTGAAAAACTGTTTTTT
CDR3aa: CASSRGQDVEKLFF

d_gene: .
j_gene: TRBJ2-1
v_gene: TRBV7-9
abundance: few
CDR3nt: TGTGCCAGCAGCTTAGCTCAGGGTCCCCAGCAGTTCTTC
CDR3aa: CASSLAQGPQQFF

d_gene: .
j_gene: TRBJ2-3
v_gene: TRBV5-1
abundance: .
CDR3nt: TGCGCCAGCAGCTTTAATCGGGCGGAAAACACAGATACGCAGTATTTT
CDR3aa: CASSFNRAENTDTQYF

d_gene: .
j_gene: TRBJ2-3
v_gene: TRBV28
abundance: few
CDR3nt: TGTGCCAGCAGTACCTACCGGGGGCGCGAGGCAGATACGCAGTATTTT
CDR3aa: CASSTYRGREADTQYF

d_gene: TRBD2
j_gene: TRBJ2-3
v_gene: TRBV18
abundance: .
CDR3nt: TGTGCCAGCTCACCACCGTTAGCGGGAGGCACAGATACGCAGTATTTT
CDR3aa: CASSPPLAGGTDTQYF

d_gene: .
j_gene: TRBJ2-7
v_gene: TRBV7-3
abundance: .
CDR3nt: TGTGCCAGCAGCTTACGAGGGGAAGGACGGAACGAGCAGTACTTC
CDR3aa: CASSLRGEGRNEQYF

d_gene: .
j_gene: TRBJ2-7
v_gene: TRBV5-1
abundance: .
CDR3nt: TGCGCCAGCAGCCCCCGGGGGCTCTCTCCTTGGTCAGACTCCTACGAGCAGTACTTC
CDR3aa: CASSPRGLSPWSDSYEQYF

d_gene: TRBD1
j_gene: TRBJ2-7
v_gene: TRBV29-1
abundance: .
CDR3nt: TGCAGCGTCTACGGGACAGCTCGCCACGAGCAGTACTTC
CDR3aa: CSVYGTARHEQYF

d_gene: .
j_gene: TRBJ2-7
v_gene: TRBV29-1
abundance: .
CDR3nt: TGCAGCGTTGAAGAACGGGCGACGGGCTACGAGCAGTACTTC
CDR3aa: CSVEERATGYEQYF

d_gene: .
j_gene: TRBJ2-2
v_gene: TRBV7-3
abundance: .
CDR3nt: TGTGCCAGCAGCTCCCCCCCGCCCGGGGAGCTGTTTTTT
CDR3aa: CASSSPPPGELFF

d_gene: .
j_gene: TRBJ1-4
v_gene: TRBV4-3
abundance: .
CDR3nt: TGCGCCAGCAGCCTAACAGTGTTTAATGAAAAACTGTTTTTT
CDR3aa: CASSLTVFNEKLFF

d_gene: .
j_gene: TRBJ2-7
v_gene: TRBV11-2
abundance: .
CDR3nt: TGTGCCAGCAGCTTAGATGGCGTACTTGGGGGAACCTTC
CDR3aa: CASSLDGVLGGTF

d_gene: .
j_gene: TRBJ2-2
v_gene: TRBV7-2
abundance: .
CDR3nt: TGTGCCAGCAGCTCAGCCAACGGACTGATAACCGGGGAGCTGTTTTTT
CDR3aa: CASSSANGLITGELFF

d_gene: .
j_gene: TRBJ2-6
v_gene: TRBV9
abundance: .
CDR3nt: TGTGCCAGCAGCGTAGAGGGCTTTACAAGCTCTGGGGCCAACGTCCTGACTTTC
CDR3aa: CASSVEGFTSSGANVLTF

d_gene: .
j_gene: TRBJ2-7
v_gene: TRBV4-2
abundance: few
CDR3nt: TGTGCCAGCAGTCAGGGACCGACCTACGAGCAGTACTTC
CDR3aa: CASSQGPTYEQYF

d_gene: .
j_gene: TRBJ2-7
v_gene: TRBV4-3
abundance: .
CDR3nt: TGCGCCAGCAGCTTGGGGGCAGGGGGAGGAAGCTCCTACGAGCAGTACTTC
CDR3aa: CASSLGAGGGSSYEQYF

d_gene: TRBD1
j_gene: TRBJ2-1
v_gene: TRBV15
abundance: .
CDR3nt: TGTGCCACCAGCAGGGACAATTACAGGGGAAATGAGCAGTTCTTC
CDR3aa: CATSRDNYRGNEQFF

d_gene: .
j_gene: TRBJ2-1
v_gene: TRBV7-3
abundance: .
CDR3nt: TGTGCCAGCAGCGCGGTACCGAGCTCCTACAATGAGCAGTTCTTC
CDR3aa: CASSAVPSSYNEQFF

d_gene: TRBD1
j_gene: TRBJ2-2
v_gene: TRBV29-1
abundance: .
CDR3nt: TGCAGCGTCCTAGGGGGACAGGGGGACACCGGGGAGCTGTTTTTT
CDR3aa: CSVLGGQGDTGELFF

d_gene: .
j_gene: TRBJ2-2
v_gene: TRBV10-1
abundance: .
CDR3nt: TGCGCCAGCAGTGAGCTCCCCTTCGACGGGGAGCTGTTTTTT
CDR3aa: CASSELPFDGELFF

d_gene: .
j_gene: TRBJ2-2
v_gene: TRBV7-8
abundance: .
CDR3nt: TGTGCCAGCAGCTCCAGGGGCGGGGAGCTGTTTTTT
CDR3aa: CASSSRGGELFF

d_gene: TRBD1
j_gene: TRBJ2-5
v_gene: TRBV11-3
abundance: .
CDR3nt: TGTGCCAGCAGCTTAGCGGGACAGGGGGCGGAGACCCAGTACTTC
CDR3aa: CASSLAGQGAETQYF

d_gene: .
j_gene: TRBJ1-1
v_gene: TRBV6-5
abundance: few
CDR3nt: TGTGCCAGCAGTTACTCGCACACTGAAGCTTTCTTT
CDR3aa: CASSYSHTEAFF

d_gene: .
j_gene: TRBJ2-1
v_gene: TRBV19
abundance: .
CDR3nt: TGTGCCAGTAGTATATCTACTTCGCAGGGGGGTATCCCCTACAATGAGCAGTTCTTC
CDR3aa: CASSISTSQGGIPYNEQFF

d_gene: .
j_gene: TRBJ2-7
v_gene: TRBV9
abundance: .
CDR3nt: TGTGCCAGCAGCGTAGTGGGGACGGCGGGATGGAACTACGAGCAGTACTTC
CDR3aa: CASSVVGTAGWNYEQYF

d_gene: .
j_gene: TRBJ2-7
v_gene: TRBV5-1
abundance: .
CDR3nt: TGCGCCAGCAGCTTGGATAGACCCACTCAAACTAGCTCCTACGAGCAGTACTTC
CDR3aa: CASSLDRPTQTSSYEQYF

d_gene: TRBD1
j_gene: TRBJ2-5
v_gene: TRBV11-3
abundance: .
CDR3nt: TGTGCCAGCAGCTCCCCGGGACAGAAAGAAGAGACCCAGTACTTC
CDR3aa: CASSSPGQKEETQYF

d_gene: TRBD2
j_gene: TRBJ2-2
v_gene: TRBV29-1
abundance: .
CDR3nt: TGCAGCGTTGAGGCGGGGAGGGGCACCGGGGAGCTGTTTTTT
CDR3aa: CSVEAGRGTGELFF

d_gene: .
j_gene: TRBJ1-2
v_gene: TRBV15
abundance: .
CDR3nt: TGTGCCACCAGCAGAGATGAGGGGCTTTACTATGGCTACACCTTC
CDR3aa: CATSRDEGLYYGYTF

d_gene: .
j_gene: TRBJ2-3
v_gene: TRBV9
abundance: few
CDR3nt: TGTGCCAGCAGCGCATTCGAGGGGGGAGGTCGGGCAGATACGCAGTATTTT
CDR3aa: CASSAFEGGGRADTQYF

d_gene: .
j_gene: TRBJ2-7
v_gene: TRBV6-1
abundance: .
CDR3nt: TGTGCCAGCAGTGAAGCGGGCAGGGGCATCGACGAGCAGTACTTC
CDR3aa: CASSEAGRGIDEQYF

d_gene: .
j_gene: TRBJ2-3
v_gene: TRBV18
abundance: .
CDR3nt: TGTGCCAGCTCCCCGACTCAGGGGGGGGCAGATACGCAGTATTTT
CDR3aa: CASSPTQGGADTQYF

d_gene: .
j_gene: TRBJ2-3
v_gene: TRBV5-1
abundance: .
CDR3nt: TGCGCCAGCAGCTTCTCCGCAGATACGCAGTATTTT
CDR3aa: CASSFSADTQYF

d_gene: TRBD1
j_gene: TRBJ1-5
v_gene: TRBV2
abundance: .
CDR3nt: TGTGCCAGCAGTGTCCGGGACAGGGTACGACCCCAGCATTTT
CDR3aa: CASSVRDRVRPQHF

d_gene: .
j_gene: TRBJ2-7
v_gene: TRBV19
abundance: .
CDR3nt: TGTGCCAGTAGTGGAACCGATACCTACGAGCAGTACTTC
CDR3aa: CASSGTDTYEQYF

d_gene: TRBD1
j_gene: TRBJ2-7
v_gene: TRBV6-5
abundance: .
CDR3nt: TGTGCCAGCAGTTACTCAACGACAGGGGCGACCGAGCAGTACTTC
CDR3aa: CASSYSTTGATEQYF

d_gene: TRBD2
j_gene: TRBJ2-5
v_gene: TRBV6-6
abundance: few
CDR3nt: TGTGCCAGCAGCAGAACAACGGGAGGCACCCAAGAGACCCAGTACTTC
CDR3aa: CASSRTTGGTQETQYF

d_gene: .
j_gene: TRBJ1-3
v_gene: TRBV6-5
abundance: .
CDR3nt: TGTGCCAGCAGTTCTGTCCCGGGAAACACCATATATTTT
CDR3aa: CASSSVPGNTIYF

d_gene: .
j_gene: TRBJ2-2
v_gene: TRBV5-5
abundance: .
CDR3nt: TGTGCCAGCAGCATATACGGGGAGCTGTTTTTT
CDR3aa: CASSIYGELFF

d_gene: TRBD2
j_gene: TRBJ2-7
v_gene: TRBV18
abundance: .
CDR3nt: TGTGCCAGCTCACCCCTTAGCGGGAGCAACCACGAGCAGTACTTC
CDR3aa: CASSPLSGSNHEQYF

d_gene: .
j_gene: TRBJ1-2
v_gene: TRBV7-9
abundance: .
CDR3nt: TGTGCCAGCAGCTTAGCATTGGGCGATGGCTACACCTTC
CDR3aa: CASSLALGDGYTF

d_gene: .
j_gene: TRBJ2-1
v_gene: TRBV7-8
abundance: .
CDR3nt: TGTGCGATCGATAAGGGACTTGGCTACAATGAGCAGTTCTTC
CDR3aa: CAIDKGLGYNEQFF

d_gene: .
j_gene: TRBJ2-5
v_gene: TRBV18
abundance: few
CDR3nt: TGTGCCAGCTCACCACCGAGTTCACAAGAGACCCAGTACTTC
CDR3aa: CASSPPSSQETQYF

d_gene: .
j_gene: TRBJ1-1
v_gene: TRBV30
abundance: .
CDR3nt: TGTGCCTGGAGGGGGGGAGGATGGAGTGAAGCTTTCTTT
CDR3aa: CAWRGGGWSEAFF

d_gene: .
j_gene: TRBJ2-2
v_gene: TRBV5-1
abundance: .
CDR3nt: TGCGCCAGCAGCTTGCTTCGCGTAGCTTACACCGGGGAGCTGTTTTTT
CDR3aa: CASSLLRVAYTGELFF

d_gene: .
j_gene: TRBJ2-5
v_gene: TRBV5-1
abundance: .
CDR3nt: TGCGCCAGCAGCCGGGGGACGCACCTAATCCAAGAGACCCAGTACTTC
CDR3aa: CASSRGTHLIQETQYF

d_gene: .
j_gene: TRBJ1-1
v_gene: TRBV2
abundance: .
CDR3nt: TGTGCCAGCACCCTGGAGGGCTTGAACACTGAAGCTTTCTTT
CDR3aa: CASTLEGLNTEAFF